This T cell receptor beta chain was identified in a study of blood T cell repertoires in COVID-19. This CDR3 spans 13 amino acids. The ends were cut back, 6 bases at V and 6 bases at J, with 11 bases in the middle. Germline CDR1 reads SNHLY; CDR2 reads FYNNEI. In the original processing: Counts of nucleated cells, estimated from reference gene primer amplification, were obtained. The repertoire was sequenced with immunoSEQ multiplex PCR; TCRdb's copy has only in-frame clones and lacks some. The V and J calls and the clone size are those of that table, but D and trimming were determined from the DNA. Of 110,000 to 150,000 clones listed, approximately 84% are singletons.

This rearrangement joins TRBV2 to TRBJ2-2, with a weak D call TRBD2 (5 bases). Sequenced input: peripheral blood. This clonotype was sampled from a human donor in a cohort sampled during active COVID-19. CDR3 nucleotide sequence: TGTGCCAGCAGCCAACTAGTTTCCGGGGAGCTGTTTTTT. It specifies CASSQLVSGELFF.